Sequencing of this T cell receptor beta chain was carried out in a study of PD-1 blockade in classical Hodgkin lymphoma. Notes on this clone: The antigen remains undetermined.

Trimming took 7 bases from V and 3 from J; bases not matched to a gene: 13. The CDR3 covers 16 residues. Germline values: CDR1 SNHLY, CDR2 FYNNEI. Points from the study as a whole: Newly diagnosed patients had baseline TCR diversity that was reportedly lower than that of healthy donors.

Method: immunoSEQ multiplex PCR; TCRdb's copy keeps in-frame clones and lacks some. The data show 13,000 to 15,000 clones, 55% to 65% seen once. Every patient had relapsed following autologous stem cell transplantation, and cohorts differed in brentuximab vedotin exposure. Sample: peripheral blood mononuclear cells (PBMCs), taken at baseline. The TCR sequence derives from a human donor with classical Hodgkin lymphoma. The chain is built from TRBV2 and TRBJ2-7; 9 positions agree with TRBD1. This CDR3 reads CASTSGTGTGYYEQYF. The CDR3 DNA sequence: TGTGCCAGCACCTCCGGAACCGGGACAGGGTACTACGAGCAGTACTTC.